Presented here are 26 T cell receptor beta chains from one specimen sequenced in a study of prognosis after radiotherapy for stage I lung cancer. Two-round multiplex PCR, the amplification method, yielded TCR beta CDR3 from genomic DNA. Amplification during the initial PCR round employed primers specific to each TRBV and TRBJ gene. MiXCR was run by TCRdb on the multiplex PCR reads, yielding one entry per CDR3 protein. The sample has 10,000 to 15,000 distinct CDR3 sequences, around 50% seen once; the top ten hold around a fifth. The sample was PBMCs, taken before or after stereotactic body radiation therapy (not recorded which). The receptor set was obtained from a donor aged 50 or older with non-small cell lung cancer.

The chain combines TRBV2 with TRBJ2-2; 14 bases line up with TRBD2. The CDR3 is 15 residues long. V lost 6 bases, J lost 7 bases, and 4 bases stayed unmatched. The V gene's germline CDR1 is SNHLY and CDR2 FYNNEI. CDR3 in amino acids: CASRGLAGVVGELFF. DNA for the CDR3: TGTGCCAGCAGGGGACTAGCGGGAGTGGTCGGGGAGCTGTTTTTT.

This clonotype is termed medium-sized. The chain has TRBV7-8 and TRBJ2-7; 8 nucleotides agree with TRBD2. CDR3 length: 16 residues. V shed 6 bases and J 7 bases; nucleotides not matched to a gene: 17. CDR1 is SGHVS, CDR2 FQNEAQ, per germline. Written as DNA, the CDR3 is TGTGCCAGCAGTTTCACGAGGGTAGCGGGATCTCTTGAGCAGTACTTC. Its protein is CASSFTRVAGSLEQYF.

With respect to this clonotype: The conserved phenylalanine or tryptophan is not found at the CDR3 terminus, so this likely reflects a read error. The chain joins TRBV28 to TRBJ1-5; 7 bases are shared with TRBD1. V lost 3 bases and J lost 2; bases outside the gene matches: 7. Germline V gives CDR1 MDHEN, CDR2 SYDVKM. CDR3 length: 16 amino acids. Written as DNA, the CDR3 is TGTGCCAGCAGTTTGATTTCGGGGACAGGCAATCAGCCCCAGCATTCT. Its protein is CASSLISGTGNQPQHS.

This clonotype was counted many times. The rearrangement uses TRBV2 and TRBJ2-5; D is undetermined. CDR1 and CDR2 (germline): SNHLY, FYNNEI. The V end was cut by 2 bases, the J end by 5 bases, with 3 bases between. The CDR3 covers 11 residues. DNA of the CDR3: TGTGCCAGCAGTGAACGCGAGACCCAGTACTTC. Translated: CASSERETQYF.

Judged by abundance, this clonotype is medium-sized. V gene TRBV3-1 combines with J gene TRBJ2-2, with D unclear. This CDR3 spans 14 amino acids. Per germline, CDR1 LGHDT and CDR2 YNNKEL (reference sequence). V gave up 4 bases and J gave up 2 bases, with 8 bases separating them. The DNA of the CDR3 is TGTGCCAGCAGCCTAAACAGCAACACCGGGGAGCTGTTTTTT. It codes for CASSLNSNTGELFF.

In the case of this clonotype: A far larger clone is a single base away, which makes a read error likely. This chain uses TRBV2 with TRBJ2-1; D is possibly TRBD1 or TRBD2 (5 bases each). Germline values: CDR1 SNHLY, CDR2 FYNNEI. The CDR3 is made up of 13 amino acids. V lost 4 bases and J lost 7, with 11 bases in between. The CDR3 DNA is TGTGCCAGCAGTGGGGGACCAGGAAATGAGCAGTTCTTC. Protein: CASSGGPGNEQFF.

By share, this clonotype ranks as medium-sized (0.01 to 0.1%). V gene TRBV2 combines with J gene TRBJ2-7, with 7 bases aligning to TRBD1. Trimming took 5 bases from V and 3 from J; bases not matched to a gene: 1. The CDR3 consists of 12 residues. CDR1 SNHLY and CDR2 FYNNEI come from the germline V gene. In DNA form, the CDR3 reads TGTGCCAGCAGTAGACAGGGCTACGAGCAGTACTTC. Its translation is CASSRQGYEQYF.

This clonotype was recorded many times. A much more abundant neighbour one base away suggests this may be a read error. This chain connects TRBV2 to TRBJ1-2; maybe TRBD1 (5 bases). Germline V gene data show CDR1 as SNHLY and CDR2 as FYNNEI. The CDR3 sequence is 15 residues long. The CDR3 loop reads CASSEALQANYGYAF. CDR3 bases: TGTGCCAGCAGTGAAGCGCTACAGGCTAACTATGGCTACGCCTTC.

V is TRBV4-1 and J is TRBJ1-2; D is perhaps TRBD1 (5 bases). CDR3 size: 18 residues. Germline CDR1 reads MGHRA; CDR2 reads YSYEKL. V was shortened by 0 bases and J by 4 bases, with 21 bases between the two germline ends. The chain's CDR3 is CASSQDRGGVQGGYGYTF. The CDR3 DNA follows: TGCGCCAGCAGCCAAGATCGGGGCGGGGTGCAGGGAGGCTATGGCTACACCTTC.

The rearrangement joins TRBV7-2 to TRBJ2-1; TRBD2 matches at 9 bases. The CDR3 is 14 residues long. V dropped 1 base and J dropped 8; count of bases not matched to a gene: 3. The V gene's germline CDR1 is SGHTA and CDR2 FQGNSA. CDR3 DNA: TGTGCCAGCAGCTTAGATAGCGGGAGCGATGAGCAGTTCTTC. Translating it yields CASSLDSGSDEQFF.

This clonotype was observed at least ten times. V usage is TRBV12-3 or TRBV12-4 and J usage is TRBJ1-4, with 7 bases matching TRBD1. The CDR3 sequence is 15 residues long. V was clipped by 6 bases and J by 0 bases; unmatched bases: 4. In DNA, the CDR3 is TGTGCCAGCAGACAAACAGGGGCAACTAATGAAAAACTGTTTTTT. It is translated as CASRQTGATNEKLFF.

The CDR3 spells CSARDIGQPYNEQFF. CDR3 bases: TGCAGTGCTAGAGATATTGGACAGCCCTACAATGAGCAGTTCTTC. V is TRBV20-1 and J is TRBJ2-1, with TRBD1 as a possible D gene (6 bases). Trimming removed 0 bases from V and 2 bases from J, with 11 bases in between. The CDR3 runs 15 residues. Germline CDR1 and CDR2: DFQATT and SNEGSKA (reference sequence).

The chain carries TRBV6-4 and TRBJ2-7; 7 positions match TRBD2. Germline V CDR1 and CDR2: MRHNA, SNTAGT. V dropped 6 bases and J dropped 3; count of bases not matched to a gene: 8. The CDR3 spans 14 residues. CDR3 protein: CASSQEGGSYEQYF. CDR3 in DNA: TGTGCCAGCAGCCAAGAGGGCGGGAGCTACGAGCAGTACTTC.

Judged by abundance, this clonotype is medium-sized. This rearrangement joins TRBV20-1 to TRBJ1-5; D might be TRBD1 (5 bases). Germline V gives CDR1 DFQATT, CDR2 SNEGSKA (reference sequence). The CDR3 covers 14 residues. The ends were cut back, 0 bases at V and 3 bases at J, with 9 bases in the middle. The CDR3 sequence is CSARDAGVNQPQHF. CDR3 DNA: TGCAGTGCTAGAGATGCGGGGGTCAATCAGCCCCAGCATTTT.

This clonotype is categorized as medium-sized. The CDR3 here is CASSPRWGNEQFF. CDR3 nucleotide sequence: TGTGCCAGCAGCCCTCGGTGGGGGAATGAGCAGTTCTTC. V is TRBV7-9 and J is TRBJ2-1; D assignment may be TRBD1 or TRBD2 (5 bases each). Trimming cost V 5 bases and J 7 bases, with 12 bases left between them. The germline gives CDR1 SEHNR, CDR2 FQNEAQ (reference sequence). CDR3 length: 13 amino acids.

This clonotype occurred a few times. CDR3 DNA: TGTGCCAGCAGCTCCCCGCCAGGGCGAAGCACAGATACGCAGTATTTT. It codes for CASSSPPGRSTDTQYF. The rearrangement uses TRBV7-6 and TRBJ2-3, with a tentative D call TRBD1 (5 bases). Trimming removed 4 bases at V and 0 bases at J, with 14 bases between. This CDR3 has 16 amino acids. The germline V gene encodes CDR1 SGHVS and CDR2 FNYEAQ.

This clonotype is termed medium-sized. V is TRBV11-2 and J is TRBJ1-3; 9 bases match TRBD1. V shed 6 bases and J 0 bases; nucleotides not matched to a gene: 9. The germline V gene encodes CDR1 SGHAT and CDR2 FQNNGV. The CDR3 runs to 17 residues. The chain's CDR3 is CASSRERDRVSGNTIYF. CDR3 sequence (DNA): TGTGCCAGCAGTCGAGAGCGGGACAGGGTCTCTGGAAACACCATATATTTT.

Details on this clonotype: Compared with germline, one end of the junction differs, possibly owing to a read error. The chain combines TRBV28 with TRBJ1-5; D unclear. This CDR3 contains 12 residues. CDR1 is MDHEN and CDR2 is SYDVKM in the germline V gene. The CDR3 nucleotides are TGTTCCAGCAGCAGCGGTGAACAGCCCCAGCATTTT. Protein: CSSSSGEQPQHF.

This clonotype qualifies as medium-sized. V is TRBV19 and J is TRBJ2-7, with D possibly being TRBD2 (5 bases). The CDR3 consists of 12 residues. The V and J ends lost 3 bases and 6 bases respectively, with 9 bases between them. Germline CDR1 LNHDA, CDR2 SQIVND (reference sequence). CDR3 in amino acids: CASSMARGEQYF. CDR3 nucleotide sequence: TGTGCCAGTAGTATGGCCCGGGGCGAGCAGTACTTC.

Note on this clonotype: A clone one base away is much larger, so this may be a read error. The rearrangement links TRBV6-1 to TRBJ2-5; no clear D gene. Deletions cut 7 bases from V and 2 bases from J, with 20 bases between. This CDR3 has 16 amino acids. Germline V CDR1 and CDR2: MNHNS, SASEGT. This CDR3 reads CASKTSNGIFQETQYF. CDR3 coding DNA: TGTGCCAGCAAGACATCCAATGGGATATTTCAAGAGACCCAGTACTTC.

By share of the sample, this clonotype is medium-sized (0.01 to 0.1%). The V gene is TRBV6-2 or TRBV6-3, the J gene TRBJ2-1; the D is unclear. The CDR3 loop spans 12 amino acids. The ends were cut back, 5 bases at V and 6 bases at J, with 8 bases in the middle. Germline CDR1 is MNHEY and CDR2 is SVGEGT. Here the CDR3 DNA reads TGTGCCAGCAGTCCGTCTCTCAATGAGCAGTTCTTC. Residues: CASSPSLNEQFF.

This clonotype is medium-sized by share. CDR3 DNA: TGTGCCAGCAGCTTAGGGGTACTAGCGGTGAACACCGGGGAGCTGTTTTTT. It encodes CASSLGVLAVNTGELFF. This chain joins TRBV7-2 and TRBJ2-2, with TRBD2 identical over 8 bases. V trimming: 1 base; J trimming: 1 base; junction bases outside the gene matches: 5. This CDR3 comprises 17 residues. Germline V gives CDR1 SGHTA, CDR2 FQGNSA.

This sequence joins TRBV20-1 and TRBJ2-7; TRBD2 agrees at 10 bases. V was clipped by 1 base and J by 6 bases; unmatched bases: 12. Germline V gene lookup returns CDR1 DFQATT and CDR2 SNEGSKA (reference sequence). This CDR3 region has 16 residues. Written as DNA, the CDR3 is TGCAGTGCTAGAGGTGTGCCTCTAGCGGGAGCCGGCGAGCAGTACTTC. This encodes CSARGVPLAGAGEQYF.

The chain has TRBV28 and TRBJ2-7, with unresolved D. This CDR3 contains 15 residues. Trimming left V 5 bases short and J 7 bases short, with 21 bases between. The germline V gene encodes CDR1 MDHEN and CDR2 SYDVKM. The chain's CDR3 is CASSNVSAPGYEQYF. CDR3 nucleotide sequence: TGTGCCAGCAGTAATGTGAGTGCGCCGGGTTATGAGCAGTACTTC.

The rearrangement joins TRBV7-9 to TRBJ1-3; a possible D gene is TRBD1 (5 bases). Trimming removed 5 bases from V and 4 bases from J, with 12 bases in between. The germline CDR1 and CDR2 sequences are SEHNR and FQNEAQ (reference sequence). There are 14 residues in the CDR3. The CDR3: CASSPRVGGNTIYF. The CDR3, as DNA: TGTGCCAGCAGCCCCAGGGTAGGGGGAAACACCATATATTTT.

As regards this clonotype: With a far larger clone one base away, a read error is the likely cause. V and J are TRBV20-1 and TRBJ2-5; D gene ambiguous. The better agreement between TRBJ2-1 and the DNA end casts doubt on the J call. The CDR3 has 11 amino acids. Looked up from germline, CDR1 is DFQATT and CDR2 is SNEGSKA (reference sequence). The CDR3 DNA reads TGCAGTGCTAGAAGTGGCAATGATCAGTTCTTC. It specifies CSARSGNDQFF.